What follows describes a single T cell receptor beta chain. Measured with immunoSEQ multiplex PCR; TCRdb has only the in-frame clones, and not every one. The sample carries a few hundred thousand clones, around 90% recorded once. This entry is derived from a study of blood T cell repertoires in COVID-19. CDR3 length: 13 amino acids. CDR1 SEHNR and CDR2 FQNEAQ come from the germline V gene (reference sequence). V was clipped by 1 base and J by 7 bases, with 10 bases between them. Sequencing was performed on peripheral blood. This clonotype was sampled from an older woman with COVID-19, enrolled during active disease. This chain links TRBV7-9 with TRBJ1-2; D is perhaps TRBD1 (6 bases). This chain's CDR3 is CASSLDRAGGYTF. The CDR3 bases are TGTGCCAGCAGCTTAGACAGGGCCGGTGGCTACACCTTC.